This T cell receptor beta chain originates from a study of cytomegalovirus exposure and HLA in healthy donors (dated by TCRdb to about 2017). For context, the study as a whole: According to an earlier analysis of several hundred of the donors, about 180 million T cells yielded roughly 110 million unique TCR beta sequences and about 300 Gb of sequence data. The number of typed donors differed by locus: 629-630 for A, B, C, DRB1 and DQB1; 500 to 550 for DQA1; some 590 for DPA1; and approximately 450 for DPB1. On average, around 240,000 unique TCR beta nucleotide sequences were sequenced per donor among 398 genotyped donors of the cohort, with 15% to 20% of those sequences being non-productive. Of the approximately 400 genotyped donors, around 81% fell in the genetic ancestry cluster associated with self-reported Caucasian donors. Roughly 300 gigabases of sequencing data and around 88 million unique TCR sequences made up an early release that covered approximately 650 HLA-typed donors. HLA typing covered class I and class II loci at four-digit resolution. The aim of the study was to test whether cataloging public T cell receptors could identify signatures of past pathogen exposure. In addition to the first cohort of 666 subjects, a separate validation cohort of 120 different subjects was used. A later genetic analysis took genome-wide SNP genotypes for about three fifths of the 666 donors and used that subset as a discovery cohort. Donor age, sex, ethnicity and CMV serostatus were compiled together with the repertoire data. To predict cytomegalovirus infection status, the study combined high-throughput TCR immunosequencing, statistical association of individual TCRs with disease status, and machine learning. An earlier analysis of 450 to 750 of the donors used high-throughput TCR beta sequencing to judge whether each TCR beta V gene segment behaved as functional or pseudogenic. The T cell repertoires of 700 or so subjects were profiled by immunosequencing and related to cytomegalovirus serostatus. A later analysis re-examined previously published TCR beta repertoires from about 700 donors and added high-resolution HLA genotyping to investigate patterns of TCR occurrence. A handful of DR-DQ haplotypes were handled as single units for association and clustering because linkage in the cohort was strong. Rather than using new phenotypic data, the later analysis identified candidate immune exposures from TCR beta sequences and from how often those sequences occurred across donors. Every repertoire in the discovery cohort had been generated on one and the same sequencing platform.

General conclusions and limits of the study: A further reported finding was that TCR beta sequences accurately predicted the HLA-A and HLA-B alleles for most subjects in the first cohort. Correlated functional status among segregating V segments might be attributable to linkage disequilibrium, but an unknown experimental factor could not be ruled out. In a later analysis, several top co-occurrence clusters were reported to appear linked to parvovirus B19, influenza, CMV and Epstein-Barr virus. In both the original and validation cohorts, the classifier was reported to diagnose cytomegalovirus status with high specificity and sensitivity. A cluster of highly shared sequence variants was judged likely to represent a technical artifact of the sequencing pipeline. A total of roughly 160 TCR beta chains were listed by the study as associated with cytomegalovirus. When HLA alleles, especially DR and DQ, strongly co-occurred, attributing TCR associations to individual alleles was difficult. In a later analysis, most CMV-associated TCR beta chains were found to appear HLA-restricted, with HLA associations seemingly driven largely by CMV exposure. HLA typing was unavailable for some donors at each locus, so association tests used only the typed subset. In a later genetic analysis, fewer N-insertions in productive TCRs were reported among donors in an Asian-associated ancestry cluster than the roughly 700-donor mean. Because the 87-base-pair reads could not distinguish some IMGT-functional V segments, including TRBV6-2 and TRBV6-3, those segments were excluded. Compared with equally common non-associated chains, HLA-associated TCR beta chains in a later analysis were more clonally expanded and had lower generation probabilities. Most TCR sequences were seen in very few donors, while some public TCRs were found in many individuals. In a later analysis, TCR association rates were found to vary across HLA loci, with the most associated TCRs seen for DRB1 alleles and the fewest for HLA-C alleles. V-gene and J-gene trimming of TCR beta chains was associated with a missense DCLRE1C variant in a later genetic analysis, and the association was replicated in an independent cohort. Because counts were too low, about 18 rarely observed V segments, including chromosome 9 orphons, were excluded from the earlier analysis of 500 to 700 of the donors. In vitro tests confirmed that a few of the cytomegalovirus-associated TCR beta chains recognize cytomegalovirus antigens. At a false discovery rate of 0.05, a later analysis linked 16,000 or so TCR beta sequences to specific HLA alleles. In an earlier analysis of about 550 of the donors, most TCR beta V segments were observed in productive rearrangements about 90% or about 30% of the time, broadly matching IMGT annotations. The cohort was sequenced for TCR beta chains only, and without alpha or paired-chain data the features that could be detected were limited. Presence/absence analyses assumed roughly uniform sequencing depth across donors, an assumption that may not hold. CMV serostatus was the only immune exposure information available for the cohort. The authors suggested that the approach could potentially be generalized to other disease states and immunological phenotypes.

The cohort was made up of several hundred healthy bone marrow donors. All cohort members were sampled while nominally healthy, although unrecorded immune exposures were likely present. The donor tested CMV seronegative and was one of the 352 seronegative cohort members. Each donor provided a peripheral blood sample, and peripheral blood mononuclear cells were used for TCR beta sequencing. The Qiagen DNeasy Blood Extraction Kit was used to extract genomic DNA from the blood cell samples. As for this clone: It lacks a known antigen. The record has no base qualities; no much larger clone is one base away.

The library was made by the immunoSEQ multiplex PCR assay. A mixture of 60 forward primers for TCR Vbeta segments and 13 reverse primers for TCR Jbeta segments was used in the multiplex PCR. Amplification of the CDR3 region of rearranged TCR beta genes was performed with a multiplex PCR assay on genomic DNA. The Illumina HiSeq System was used to sequence the amplified TCR beta libraries as 87-base-pair reads. Concerning the study's data processing: A later analysis counted approximately 76 million unique TCR beta chains across the 650 to 700 repertoires, and some 11 million of these chains were shared by at least two donors. Raw reads were error-corrected and collapsed into unique sequences by a nearest-neighbor algorithm in which closely related sequences were merged to remove PCR and sequencing errors. CDR3 sequences were aligned to IMGT reference sequences to assign V, D and J gene segments. For a sequence to be retained, a match of at least six nucleotides to both a V gene segment and a J gene segment was required. A rearrangement counted as productive if the CDR3 had no stop codons and remained in frame with V and J, and every other rearrangement counted as non-productive. CDR3 was defined according to IMGT convention as the region running from the second conserved V-encoded cysteine to the conserved J-encoded phenylalanine. Sequences without an unambiguous match to a single V gene segment were excluded from the earlier analysis of about 600 of the donors. In an earlier analysis of 500 to 750 of the donors, V segments were called functional above 56.7% productive rearrangements and were called segregating when the between-donor standard deviation exceeded 5%. A statistical classification framework was built for diagnosing cytomegalovirus status from the catalog of TCR beta chain sequences. V and J gene assignment, in a later analysis, came from comparing TCR nucleotide sequences with IMGT/GENE-DB human TR gene sequences. A later analysis assigned CDR3 sequences and most-parsimonious VDJ recombination scenarios with the TCRdist pipeline. In a later analysis, every TCR beta chain was defined by the combination of its CDR3 amino acid sequence and its V-gene family, and reads without a unique V-gene family were dropped. To address suspected cross-contamination and a sequencing artifact, a later analysis removed some 620 highly shared, low-generation-probability nucleotide sequences. For each public chain, a later analysis derived a clonal expansion index from normalized ranks of inferred template counts within each repertoire. In a later analysis, generation probabilities were computed with a VDJ recombination model fitted to out-of-frame rearrangements, and the resulting probabilities were checked against IGoR. Hypergeometric tests were used in a later analysis to score TCR-TCR, TCR-HLA and TCR-CMV co-occurrence, with a repertoire-size bias correction applied to the TCR pairs. False discovery rates were estimated in a later analysis by permuting HLA or CMV assignments 20 times. In a later analysis, co-occurring TCRs were grouped using DBSCAN, with TCRdist sequence similarity added in when clustering inside HLA-allele-positive subsets. Repertoires with fewer than 30,000 or more than 120,000 public chains, plus five repertoires with anomalous nucleotide sharing, were excluded from co-occurrence clustering. This immuneACCESS table, as held by TCRdb, lists in-frame sequences with V and J called but not all clones. Of the missing ones, under half trace to an unresolved V gene in checked studies; the others have no known cause. That table furnishes V, J and clone size, whereas the DNA furnished D and trimming. The sample includes approximately 180,000 clones, with approximately 80% observed a single time. The top ten constitute about 1.7% of the sample.

The CDR3 runs 15 residues from the cysteine to the phenylalanine. The entry retains the CDR3 DNA only, 45 bases that are in frame from base 1. Looking up the germline V gene (reference sequence) yields CDR1 GTSNPN and CDR2 SVGIG. V is pared back by 4 bases and J by 5 bases, with 18 bases lying between the germline termini. The source material was PBMCs. The origin of this receptor is a woman in her late teens or twenties in good health and CMV-seronegative. The sequence joins TRBV30 to TRBJ2-1; the D segment could be TRBD2, given 7 matching bases. Here is the DNA: TGTGCCTGGACCCCCAGGGGCGGGAGAGACAATGAGCAGTTCTTC. Translated, it reads CAWTPRGGRDNEQFF.